The next 30 T cell receptor beta chains were all read from a single sample in a study of T cell responses to AZD1222 COVID-19 vaccine. The table came from immunoSEQ multiplex PCR; TCRdb's copy has only in-frame clones and leaves some out. The sample carries under 150,000 clones, about 94% recorded once. The sequencing here drew on peripheral blood, taken on day 0 of AZD1222 vaccination. These receptors originate from an adult in good health.

The chain couples TRBV7-8 to TRBJ1-2; weak D call: TRBD1 (6 bases). V lost 1 base to trimming and J lost 4 bases, with 13 bases between them. Germline CDR1 reads SGHVS; CDR2 reads FQNEAQ. This CDR3 is built from 15 residues. The CDR3 here is CASSLDRGAVYGYTF. The CDR3 DNA is TGTGCCAGCAGCTTAGACCGGGGGGCGGTCTATGGCTACACCTTC.

The J gene is TRBJ1-1, the V gene TRBV28; D not resolved. V shed 10 bases and J shed 1 base, with 10 bases lying between them. Per the germline V gene, CDR1 is MDHEN and CDR2 is SYDVKM. The CDR3 length is 12 residues. The CDR3 loop reads CATFLRNTEAFF. CDR3 nucleotide sequence: TGTGCCACCTTCTTGAGGAACACTGAAGCTTTCTTT.

The CDR3 loop is CADRGQNTEAFF. Written as DNA, the CDR3 is TGTGCGGACAGGGGGCAGAACACTGAAGCTTTCTTT. The gene calls are TRBV11-1 and TRBJ1-1, with 11 bases aligning to TRBD1. Germline CDR1 and CDR2: SGHAT and FQDESV (reference sequence). The CDR3 contains 12 residues.

This sequence joins TRBV30 and TRBJ1-2, with no clear D. Trimming removed 0 bases from V and 6 bases from J, with 8 bases in between. Germline CDR1 GTSNPN, CDR2 SVGIG (reference sequence). The CDR3 sequence is 12 residues long. CDR3 coding DNA: TGTGCCTGGAGTGTCTCAGAGCATGGCTACACCTTC. Amino acids: CAWSVSEHGYTF. Full variable domain (rest looked up from reference TRBV30 and TRBJ1-2): SQTIHQWPATLVQPVGSPLSLECTVEGTSNPNLYWYRQAAGRGLQLLFYSVGIGQISSEVPQNLSASRPQDRQFILSSKKLLLSDSGFYLCAWSVSEHGYTFGSGTRLTVV.

This chain uses TRBV19 with TRBJ2-3; no reliable D call. The CDR3 has 13 amino acids. CDR1 and CDR2 from the germline V gene are LNHDA and SQIVND (reference sequence). The V gene lost 3 bases and the J gene lost 2 bases, with 6 bases spanning the gap. Here the CDR3 reads CASSIIDTDTQYF. DNA of the CDR3: TGTGCCAGTAGTATTATTGACACAGATACGCAGTATTTT.

The V gene is TRBV7-3, the J gene TRBJ1-6; no reliable D call. CDR3 length equals 13 residues. Germline CDR1 SGHTA, CDR2 FQGTGA. The V and J ends lost 0 bases and 11 bases respectively, with 8 bases between them. CDR3 amino acids: CASSLTGRTPLHF. Written as DNA, the CDR3 is TGTGCCAGCAGCTTAACAGGGCGGACACCCCTCCACTTT.

The chain employs TRBV29-1 and TRBJ1-2; 7 bases match TRBD1. CDR1 is SQVTM, CDR2 ANQGSEA, per germline. After removal of 1 base from V and 4 bases from J, the junction contained 30 bases not matched to a gene. CDR3 length: 22 residues. The CDR3 loop is CSVEGRRQGLQGTLKSIYGYTF. CDR3 DNA sequence: TGCAGCGTTGAAGGGAGGAGGCAGGGTCTACAGGGGACCTTGAAATCGATCTATGGCTACACCTTC.

The J gene is TRBJ1-2, the V gene TRBV3-1 (or the pseudogene TRBV3-2); the D gene is possibly TRBD1 (5 bases). V gave up 0 bases and J gave up 3 bases, with 17 bases separating them. CDR3 length: 17 amino acids. Germline values: CDR1 LGHDT, CDR2 YNNKEL (reference sequence). CDR3 region: CASSQDLIGRGYYGYTF. CDR3 in DNA: TGTGCCAGCAGCCAAGATCTTATAGGTAGGGGTTACTATGGCTACACCTTC.

The rearrangement uses TRBV29-1 and TRBJ2-1, with D possibly matching TRBD1 (6 bases). Germline CDR1 and CDR2: SQVTM and ANQGSEA. The CDR3 length is 16 residues. V lost 1 base and J lost 3, with 16 bases in between. The DNA of the CDR3 is TGCAGCGTTGAAGGAGGGCGGCAGGGGCACTACAATGAGCAGTTCTTC. This gives the protein CSVEGGRQGHYNEQFF.

This clone was recorded once. This chain links TRBV7-9 with TRBJ2-2, with D maybe TRBD1 (5 bases). V was clipped by 7 bases and J by 2 bases, with 14 bases between them. CDR1 is SEHNR, CDR2 FQNEAQ, per germline (reference sequence). The CDR3 length is 15 residues. As DNA, the CDR3 is TGTGCCAGCACCCTTGTCCAGGGAAACACCGGGGAGCTGTTTTTT. It translates to CASTLVQGNTGELFF.

This chain links TRBV27 with TRBJ1-5, with D unclear. Germline V gene lookup returns CDR1 MNHEY and CDR2 SMNVEV (reference sequence). Trimming took 4 bases from V and 3 from J, leaving 4 bases between them. The CDR3 length is 12 residues. CDR3 DNA: TGTGCCAGCAGTTCCCCCAATCAGCCCCAGCATTTT. It yields the protein CASSSPNQPQHF.

The chain joins TRBV6-5 to TRBJ1-2; TRBD1 might be the D (6 bases). The V end was cut by 0 bases, the J end by 6 bases, with 14 bases between. CDR1 is MNHEY, CDR2 SVGAGI, per germline. CDR3 length: 15 residues. The CDR3 reads CASSYSLLQGDGYTF. The CDR3 coding sequence is TGTGCCAGCAGTTACTCTTTACTACAGGGAGATGGCTACACCTTC.

The chain employs TRBV11-2 and TRBJ2-3, with 8 bases identical to TRBD2. Looked up from germline, CDR1 is SGHAT and CDR2 is FQNNGV. The length of the CDR3 is 12 residues. V dropped 0 bases and J dropped 14; count of bases not matched to a gene: 4. CDR3 sequence reads: CASSLDSGGPYF. In nucleotides, the CDR3 is TGTGCCAGCAGCTTAGATTCGGGGGGGCCGTATTTT. Full variable domain (rest looked up from reference TRBV11-2 and TRBJ2-3): EAGVAQSPRYKIIEKRQSVAFWCNPISGHATLYWYQQILGQGPKLLIQFQNNGVVDDSQLPKDRFSAERLKGVDSTLKIQPAKLEDSAVYLCASSLDSGGPYFGPGTRLTVL.

The gene calls are TRBV6-4 and TRBJ2-1; 8 nucleotides align to TRBD2. Trimming cost V 3 bases and J 0 bases; bases outside gene matches: 7. In germline, CDR1 is MRHNA, CDR2 SNTAGT. This CDR3 comprises 17 residues. The CDR3 region is CASSEEHGGASYNEQFF. The CDR3 DNA reads TGTGCCAGCAGTGAGGAACACGGGGGGGCCTCCTACAATGAGCAGTTCTTC.

This clone occurred once. This chain joins TRBV6-6 and TRBJ1-3; D unclear. Germline-derived CDR1 and CDR2 are MNHNY and SVGAGI (reference sequence). V lost 5 bases and J lost 0, with 8 bases in between. This CDR3 is 14 amino acids long. CDR3 nucleotide sequence: TGTGCCAGCAGTCAGGTGCCCTCTGGAAACACCATATATTTT. It yields the protein CASSQVPSGNTIYF.

This clone came up once. V gene TRBV29-1 combines with J gene TRBJ1-2; TRBD1 might be the D (5 bases). Trimming removed 7 bases at V and 0 bases at J, with 18 bases between. The germline gives CDR1 SQVTM, CDR2 ANQGSEA. The CDR3 extends over 15 amino acids. The CDR3 loop is CSAGGSSLANYGYTF. The CDR3 DNA reads as TGCAGCGCTGGGGGATCGTCTCTAGCTAACTATGGCTACACCTTC.

The rearrangement links TRBV6-6 to TRBJ2-5, with 8 bases that match TRBD2. Germline V gene lookup returns CDR1 MNHNY and CDR2 SVGAGI (reference sequence). This CDR3 spans 14 amino acids. The V gene end was trimmed by 5 bases and the J gene end by 2 bases; junction bases not matched to a gene: 4. In DNA, the CDR3 is TGTGCCAGCAGTCAAACTAGCGGACAAGAGACCCAGTACTTC. Protein sequence: CASSQTSGQETQYF.

J is TRBJ2-7 and V is TRBV6-5, with D maybe TRBD1 (5 bases). CDR1 and CDR2 (germline): MNHEY, SVGAGI. Trimming stripped 2 bases from V and 8 bases from J, with 16 bases between. The CDR3 length is 14 residues. DNA of the CDR3: TGTGCCAGCAGTTACCAGGGTTCTCTTAGGAAGCAGTACTTC. Its translation: CASSYQGSLRKQYF.

This chain joins TRBV19 and TRBJ1-5; D is perhaps TRBD1 (6 bases). The germline V gene encodes CDR1 LNHDA and CDR2 SQIVND (reference sequence). This CDR3 spans 15 amino acids. V was pared by 1 base and J by 4 bases, with 11 bases between. CDR3: CASSIGTGLNQPQHF. DNA for the CDR3: TGTGCCAGTAGTATAGGTACAGGGCTAAATCAGCCCCAGCATTTT.

The V and J genes are TRBV4-1 and TRBJ1-2; 7 bases are shared with TRBD1. V dropped 0 bases and J dropped 4; count of bases not matched to a gene: 14. Germline lookup yields CDR1 MGHRA and CDR2 YSYEKL. The CDR3 consists of 18 residues. The CDR3 nucleotides are TGCGCCAGCAGCCAAGATGGCGGAGGGGGCCAAGGTTTCTATGGCTACACCTTC. Its protein product is CASSQDGGGGQGFYGYTF.

The genes are TRBV9 and TRBJ1-5, with 7 positions matching TRBD1. CDR1 SGDLS and CDR2 YYNGEE come from the germline V gene. V was clipped by 4 bases and J by 7 bases; unmatched bases: 8. This CDR3 is 14 amino acids long. The CDR3 sequence is CASSSWDSDQPQHF. In DNA, the CDR3 is TGTGCCAGCAGCTCCTGGGACAGTGACCAGCCCCAGCATTTT.

This clone has a single count. The chain joins TRBV29-1 to TRBJ1-2; D perhaps matches TRBD1 (5 bases). The CDR3 covers 14 residues. CDR1 SQVTM and CDR2 ANQGSEA come from the germline V gene. V was clipped by 7 bases and J by 7 bases, with 22 bases between them. The CDR3 DNA sequence: TGCAGCGCCGGACTTTATGGGCCTGGGGGTGGCTACACCTTC. Its translation: CSAGLYGPGGGYTF. The variable domain in full, completed from reference TRBV29-1 and TRBJ1-2, reads SAVISQKPSRDICQRGTSLTIQCQVDSQVTMMFWYRQQPGQSLTLIATANQGSEATYESGFVIDKFPISRPNLTFSTLTVSNMSPEDSSIYLCSAGLYGPGGGYTFGSGTRLTVV.

Turning to this clone: This is likely a read error, given that the CDR3 carries no conserved phenylalanine or tryptophan at its end. It is unclear where the CDR3 begins or ends on the DNA, so no DNA is shown, and the CDR3 is as TCRdb lists it. J is TRBJ2-7 and V is TRBV2; the DNA was not compared with TRBD1, the D call given in the table. CDR1 SNHLY and CDR2 FYNNEI come from the germline V gene. The CDR3 is 12 residues long, counting both termini. The CDR3 protein is CASTGGWGTPQP.

This rearrangement joins TRBV9 to TRBJ2-2; TRBD2 might be the D (5 bases). Germline values: CDR1 SGDLS, CDR2 YYNGEE. V gave up 0 bases and J gave up 1 base, with 13 bases separating them. The CDR3 totals 17 residues. CDR3 nucleotide sequence: TGTGCCAGCAGCGTAGCTTGGGAGCGGAGGAACACCGGGGAGCTGTTTTTT. Residues: CASSVAWERRNTGELFF.

The rearrangement links TRBV19 to TRBJ1-1, with 8 bases fitting TRBD1. CDR1 and CDR2 (germline): LNHDA, SQIVND (reference sequence). V lost 3 bases to trimming and J lost 1 base; unmatched junction nucleotides: 4. The CDR3 sequence is 15 residues long. CDR3 amino acids: CASSIPGTGNTEAFF. CDR3 in DNA: TGTGCCAGTAGTATTCCAGGGACAGGGAACACTGAAGCTTTCTTT.

The genes are TRBV7-8 and TRBJ2-1, with D possibly being TRBD1 (5 bases). This CDR3 has 16 residues. CDR1 and CDR2 (germline): SGHVS, FQNEAQ. Between the trimmed V and J ends, which lost 0 bases and 0 bases, there was a span of 9 bases. This chain's CDR3 is CASSLAQGSSYNEQFF. CDR3 DNA: TGTGCCAGCAGCTTAGCTCAGGGAAGCTCCTACAATGAGCAGTTCTTC. The variable domain in full, with the rest retrieved from reference TRBV7-8 and TRBJ2-1, is GAGVSQSPRYKVAKRGQDVALRCDPISGHVSLFWYQQALGQGPEFLTYFQNEAQLDKSGLPSDRFFAERPEGSVSTLKIQRTQQEDSAVYLCASSLAQGSSYNEQFFGPGTRLTVL.

The chain is built from TRBV30 and TRBJ2-6, with no clear D. Trimming cost V 6 bases and J 0 bases, with 9 bases left between them. There are 14 residues in the CDR3. Per germline, CDR1 GTSNPN and CDR2 SVGIG (reference sequence). The CDR3 region is CACTTNSGANVLTF. CDR3 nucleotides: TGTGCCTGCACCACAAACTCTGGGGCCAACGTCCTGACTTTC.

The chain couples TRBV5-1 to TRBJ2-2; 9 positions agree with TRBD1. This CDR3 has 18 residues. Germline V gene sequence: CDR1 SGHRS, CDR2 YFSETQ. V gave up 0 bases and J gave up 5 bases; unmatched junction bases: 11. The DNA for the CDR3 is TGCGCCAGCAGCTTGGATTGGCACAGGGGGCGTTTTACCGGGGAGCTGTTTTTT. Amino acids: CASSLDWHRGRFTGELFF.

The gene calls are TRBV10-3 and TRBJ1-5; possibly TRBD1 for D (6 bases). The CDR3 runs 15 residues. V lost 6 bases, J lost 0 bases, and 12 bases lay in between. Germline assignment: CDR1 ENHRY and CDR2 SYGVKD. CDR3 region: CAISSTGYSNQPQHF. DNA of the CDR3: TGTGCCATCAGCTCGACAGGTTATAGCAATCAGCCCCAGCATTTT.

V and J are TRBV19 and TRBJ1-5; D uncertain. The CDR3 covers 14 residues. Trimming took 6 bases from V and 6 from J, leaving 15 bases between them. CDR1 and CDR2 (germline): LNHDA, SQIVND (reference sequence). The CDR3 sequence is CASRLGGASQPQHF. The CDR3 coding sequence is TGTGCCAGTAGGTTAGGAGGTGCCAGTCAGCCCCAGCATTTT. Based on the CDR3 plus reference TRBV19 and TRBJ1-5, the full variable domain is DGGITQSPKYLFRKEGQNVTLSCEQNLNHDAMYWYRQDPGQGLRLIYYSQIVNDFQKGDIAEGYSVSREKKESFPLTVTSAQKNPTAFYLCASRLGGASQPQHFGDGTRLSIL.